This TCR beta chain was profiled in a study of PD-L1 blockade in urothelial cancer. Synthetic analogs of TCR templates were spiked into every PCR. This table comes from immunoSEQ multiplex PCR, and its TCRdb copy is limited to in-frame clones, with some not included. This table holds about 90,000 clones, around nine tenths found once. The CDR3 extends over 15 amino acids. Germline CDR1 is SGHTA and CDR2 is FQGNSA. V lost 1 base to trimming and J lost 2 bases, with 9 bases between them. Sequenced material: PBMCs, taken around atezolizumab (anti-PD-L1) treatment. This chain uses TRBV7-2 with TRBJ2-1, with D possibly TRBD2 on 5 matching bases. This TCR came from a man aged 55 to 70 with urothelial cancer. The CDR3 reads CASSLGGIPYNEQFF. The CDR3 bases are TGTGCCAGCAGCTTAGGAGGGATCCCCTACAATGAGCAGTTCTTC. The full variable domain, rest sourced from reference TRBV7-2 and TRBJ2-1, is GAGVSQSPSNKVTEKGKDVELRCDPISGHTALYWYRQSLGQGLEFLIYFQGNSAPDKSGLPSDRFSAERTGGSVSTLTIQRTQQEDSAVYLCASSLGGIPYNEQFFGPGTRLTVL.